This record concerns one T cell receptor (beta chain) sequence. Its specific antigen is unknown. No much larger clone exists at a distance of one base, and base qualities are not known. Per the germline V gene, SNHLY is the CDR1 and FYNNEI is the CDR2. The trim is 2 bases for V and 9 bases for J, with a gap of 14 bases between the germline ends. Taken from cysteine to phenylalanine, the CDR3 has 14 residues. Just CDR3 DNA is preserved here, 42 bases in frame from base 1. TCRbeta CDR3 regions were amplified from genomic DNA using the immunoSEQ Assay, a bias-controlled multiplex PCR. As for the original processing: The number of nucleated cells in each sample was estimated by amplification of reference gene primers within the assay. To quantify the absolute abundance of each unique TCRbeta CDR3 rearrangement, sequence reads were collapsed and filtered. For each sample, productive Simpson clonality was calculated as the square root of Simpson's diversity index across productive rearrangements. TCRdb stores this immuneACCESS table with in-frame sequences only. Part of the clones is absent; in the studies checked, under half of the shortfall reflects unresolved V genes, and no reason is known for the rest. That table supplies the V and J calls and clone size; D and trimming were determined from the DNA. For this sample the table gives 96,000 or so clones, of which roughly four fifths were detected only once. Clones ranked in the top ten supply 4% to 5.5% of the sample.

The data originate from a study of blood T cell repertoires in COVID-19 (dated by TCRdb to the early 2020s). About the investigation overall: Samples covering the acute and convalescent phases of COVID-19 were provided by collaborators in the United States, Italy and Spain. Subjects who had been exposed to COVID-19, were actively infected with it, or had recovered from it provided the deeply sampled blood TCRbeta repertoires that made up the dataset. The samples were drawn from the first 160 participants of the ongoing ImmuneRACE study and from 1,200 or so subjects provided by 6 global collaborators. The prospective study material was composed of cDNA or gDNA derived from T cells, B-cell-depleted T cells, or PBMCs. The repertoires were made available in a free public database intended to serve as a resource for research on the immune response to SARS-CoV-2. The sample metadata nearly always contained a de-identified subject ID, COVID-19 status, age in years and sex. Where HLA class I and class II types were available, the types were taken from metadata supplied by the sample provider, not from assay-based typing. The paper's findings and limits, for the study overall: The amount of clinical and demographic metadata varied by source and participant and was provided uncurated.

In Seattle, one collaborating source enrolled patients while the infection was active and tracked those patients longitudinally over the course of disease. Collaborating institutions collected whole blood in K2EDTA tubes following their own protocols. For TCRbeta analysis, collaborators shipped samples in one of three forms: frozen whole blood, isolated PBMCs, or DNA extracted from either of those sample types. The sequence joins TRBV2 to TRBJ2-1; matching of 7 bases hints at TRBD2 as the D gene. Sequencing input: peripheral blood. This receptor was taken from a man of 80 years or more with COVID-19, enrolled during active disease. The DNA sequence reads TGTGCCAGCAGTGAAAGCAGGGGAGGGGGTGAGCAGTTCTTC. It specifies CASSESRGGGEQFF.